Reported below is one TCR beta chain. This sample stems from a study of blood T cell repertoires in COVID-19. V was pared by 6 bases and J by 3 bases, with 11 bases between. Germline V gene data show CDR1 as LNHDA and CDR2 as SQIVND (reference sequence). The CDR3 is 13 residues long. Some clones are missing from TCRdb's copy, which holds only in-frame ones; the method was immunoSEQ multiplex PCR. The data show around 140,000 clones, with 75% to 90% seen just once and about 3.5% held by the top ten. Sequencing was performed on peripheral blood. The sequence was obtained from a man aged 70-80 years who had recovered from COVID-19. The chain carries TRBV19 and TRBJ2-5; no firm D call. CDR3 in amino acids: CASRSAEEETQYF. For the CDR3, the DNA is TGTGCCAGTAGGAGTGCGGAAGAAGAGACCCAGTACTTC. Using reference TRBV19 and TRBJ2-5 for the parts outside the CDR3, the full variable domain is DGGITQSPKYLFRKEGQNVTLSCEQNLNHDAMYWYRQDPGQGLRLIYYSQIVNDFQKGDIAEGYSVSREKKESFPLTVTSAQKNPTAFYLCASRSAEEETQYFGPGTRLLVL.